Listed below are T cell receptor beta chains from one sample, sequenced in a study of blood T cell repertoires in COVID-19. Generated by immunoSEQ multiplex PCR, the TCRdb table keeps only in-frame clones and is missing some. Among 350,000 to 550,000 clones listed, over 75% were seen once. Sequencing was performed on PBMCs or T cells enriched from blood (not recorded which). Source of these receptors: a man under 40 who had recovered from COVID-19. Each CDR3 is given with its conserved first and last residue. D genes are given only for firm matches. The listing skips clone size in some rows; elsewhere it reads once, few, many or a size class.

J gene	clone size	V gene	CDR3 length	D gene	CDR3 protein	CDR3 DNA
TRBJ1-6	NA	TRBV6-5	15	TRBD1	CASSSSGTDNSPLHF	TGTGCCAGCAGCTCCTCCGGGACAGATAATTCACCCCTCCACTTT
TRBJ2-1	NA	TRBV29-1	15	NA	CSVEVPGAVYNEQFF	TGCAGCGTTGAAGTACCAGGGGCGGTATACAATGAGCAGTTCTTC
TRBJ1-6	few	TRBV18	14	NA	CASSARASNSPLHF	TGTGCCAGCTCAGCGAGAGCCTCTAATTCACCCCTCCACTTT
TRBJ2-7	once	TRBV7-9	15	NA	CASSPGPAGSYEQYF	TGTGCCAGCAGCCCAGGGCCAGCCGGCTCCTACGAGCAGTACTTC
TRBJ2-1	NA	TRBV2	14	TRBD1	CASSAGQAINEQFF	TGTGCCAGCAGTGCGGGACAGGCAATAAATGAGCAGTTCTTC
TRBJ1-2	NA	TRBV29-1	13	NA	CSVEDPGHYGYTF	TGCAGCGTTGAAGATCCAGGGCACTATGGCTACACCTTC
TRBJ1-2	once	TRBV18	18	NA	CASSPIPGGASGNYGYTF	TGTGCCAGCTCACCAATACCGGGAGGCGCAAGTGGAAACTATGGCTACACCTTC
TRBJ2-4	NA	TRBV16	14	NA	CASSLSPGQPIQYF	TGTGCCAGCAGCCTTAGTCCCGGACAGCCCATTCAGTACTTC
TRBJ1-6	NA	TRBV6-5	14	TRBD1	CASSYNRGDSPLHF	TGTGCCAGCAGTTATAACAGGGGTGACTCACCCCTCCACTTT
TRBJ2-7	NA	TRBV16	15	TRBD1	CASSQLGQGGPQQYF	TGTGCCAGCAGCCAACTGGGACAGGGAGGGCCACAGCAGTACTTC
TRBJ2-1	NA	TRBV6-5	14	TRBD2	CASSIAGDHNEQFF	TGTGCCAGCAGTATAGCGGGAGACCACAATGAGCAGTTCTTC
TRBJ2-7	NA	TRBV19	13	TRBD2	CASSTSGADEQYF	TGTGCCAGTAGTACTAGCGGAGCAGACGAGCAGTACTTC
TRBJ1-1	NA	TRBV28	10	TRBD1	CSTGGTEAFF	TGTTCGACAGGGGGCACTGAAGCTTTCTTT
TRBJ2-3	once	TRBV28	15	NA	CASRRGTLQADTQYF	TGTGCCAGCAGGAGGGGGACCCTCCAAGCAGATACGCAGTATTTT
TRBJ2-2	NA	TRBV28	14	TRBD2	CASRLAPNTGELFF	TGTGCCAGCAGACTAGCGCCGAACACCGGGGAGCTGTTTTTT
TRBJ1-2	NA	TRBV11-2	15	TRBD1	CASRKSTGSNYGYTF	TGTGCCAGCAGGAAATCGACAGGGTCGAACTATGGCTACACCTTC
TRBJ2-5	NA	TRBV5-6	14	NA	CASSSAGGYETQYF	TGTGCCAGCAGTAGTGCTGGAGGGTATGAGACCCAGTACTTC
TRBJ2-3	NA	TRBV7-9	13	NA	CASSPTGPWGQYF	TGTGCCAGCAGCCCAACAGGGCCTTGGGGGCAGTATTTT
TRBJ1-5	NA	TRBV7-9	15	NA	CASSSGEISNQPQHF	TGTGCCAGCAGCTCAGGGGAGATAAGCAATCAGCCCCAGCATTTT
TRBJ1-4	few	TRBV27	14	NA	CASSFGLSNEKLFF	TGTGCCAGCAGTTTCGGACTATCTAATGAAAAACTGTTTTTT
TRBJ2-4	NA	TRBV13	16	NA	CASSSRAQGSKNIQYF	TGTGCCAGCAGCTCCAGAGCGCAGGGTTCCAAAAACATTCAGTACTTC
TRBJ1-5	NA	TRBV6-5	14	NA	CASSPGNRVQPQHF	TGTGCCAGCAGTCCAGGCAACAGGGTTCAGCCCCAGCATTTT
TRBJ2-1	NA	TRBV28	12	NA	CATRGRGGNLFF	TGTGCCACCAGGGGTCGTGGCGGCAACTTGTTCTTC
TRBJ1-5	NA	TRBV9	16	TRBD1	CASSAGWGQNNQPQHF	TGTGCCAGCAGCGCGGGATGGGGACAGAACAATCAGCCCCAGCATTTT
TRBJ2-7	NA	TRBV28	13	NA	CASRLSVKYEQYF	TGTGCCAGCAGGCTATCCGTGAAATACGAGCAGTACTTC
TRBJ1-2	NA	TRBV6-5	13	NA	CASKKTTNYGYTF	TGTGCCAGCAAAAAGACAACTAACTATGGCTACACCTTC
TRBJ2-2	NA	TRBV28	15	TRBD2	CASSFLAGGIGELFF	TGTGCCAGCAGTTTTCTAGCGGGAGGGATAGGGGAGCTGTTTTTT
TRBJ1-5	few	TRBV6-1	12	NA	CASSEDRRPQHF	TGTGCCAGCAGTGAAGACCGCAGGCCCCAGCATTTT
TRBJ2-5	NA	TRBV7-6	15	NA	CASSEGDTGRETQYF	TGTGCCAGCAGCGAGGGCGACACCGGCCGAGAGACCCAGTACTTC
TRBJ2-7	NA	TRBV20-1	11	NA	CSASLLREQYF	TGCAGTGCTAGCCTTCTGCGGGAGCAGTACTTC
TRBJ1-5	NA	TRBV19	16	NA	CASSGSGGAPIQPQHF	TGTGCCAGTAGTGGTTCGGGGGGCGCGCCGATACAGCCCCAGCATTTT
TRBJ2-2	NA	TRBV3-1/TRBV3-2	13	NA	CASSQGVSGELFF	TGTGCCAGCAGCCAAGGTGTGAGCGGGGAGCTGTTTTTT
TRBJ2-7	NA	TRBV7-3	10	NA	CASPGYEQYF	TGTGCCAGCCCCGGGTACGAGCAGTACTTC
TRBJ1-3	NA	TRBV6-5	14	NA	CASRLEYSGNTIYF	TGTGCCAGCAGATTAGAGTACTCTGGAAACACCATATATTTT
TRBJ2-7	NA	TRBV30	13	NA	CAWSVQGTYEQYF	TGTGCCTGGAGTGTCCAGGGCACCTACGAGCAGTACTTC
TRBJ2-3	NA	TRBV6-4	15	NA	CASSRRQGPTDTQYF	TGTGCCAGCAGTCGGCGCCAGGGCCCTACGGATACGCAGTATTTT
TRBJ2-5	NA	TRBV25-1	13	NA	CASSEAGGETQYF	TGTGCCAGCAGTGAGGCAGGAGGAGAGACCCAGTACTTC
TRBJ1-4	NA	TRBV19	15	TRBD1	CASSIIGTGGEKLFF	TGTGCCAGTAGTATCATCGGGACAGGGGGAGAAAAACTGTTTTTT
TRBJ2-7	NA	TRBV19	14	TRBD1	CASSMTGGPAKQYF	TGTGCCAGTAGTATGACAGGGGGCCCAGCTAAGCAGTACTTC
TRBJ2-1	NA	TRBV5-8	15	TRBD2	CASSPGTSGYNEQFF	TGTGCCAGCAGTCCCGGGACTAGCGGATACAATGAGCAGTTCTTC
TRBJ1-2	NA	TRBV2	15	NA	CASRSKRDFDYGYTF	TGTGCCAGCAGATCGAAACGGGACTTCGACTATGGCTACACCTTC
TRBJ2-2	NA	TRBV7-6	17	TRBD2	CASRNPFGKREGGELFF	TGTGCCAGCCGTAACCCCTTTGGCAAGCGGGAAGGCGGGGAGCTGTTTTTT
TRBJ2-3	once	TRBV19	13	NA	CASIRRGTDTQYF	TGTGCCAGTATAAGGAGGGGCACAGATACGCAGTATTTT
TRBJ2-6	NA	TRBV7-3	15	TRBD1	CASSLGQPGANVLTF	TGTGCCAGCAGCCTGGGACAGCCTGGGGCCAACGTCCTGACTTTC
TRBJ2-7	NA	TRBV28	14	NA	CASSSPLGIYEQYF	TGTGCCAGCAGTTCACCACTAGGAATCTACGAGCAGTACTTC
TRBJ2-1	NA	TRBV24-1	15	NA	CATSDLAFGRGTQFF	TGTGCCACCAGTGATTTGGCGTTTGGGCGGGGAACCCAGTTCTTC
TRBJ1-3	NA	TRBV5-1	16	TRBD1	CASSLDRGPSGNTIYF	TGCGCCAGCAGCTTGGACAGGGGCCCCTCTGGAAACACCATATATTTT
TRBJ1-1	NA	TRBV28	16	NA	CASSLSVRTLNTEAFF	TGTGCCAGCAGTTTATCGGTCCGGACTCTGAACACTGAAGCTTTCTTT
TRBJ1-3	NA	TRBV6-5	14	NA	CASSQTRSGNTIYF	TGTGCCAGCAGCCAGACACGCTCTGGAAACACCATATATTTT
TRBJ2-2	NA	TRBV28	16	NA	CASSDTGGGATGELFF	TGTGCCAGCAGTGACACGGGAGGGGGCGCAACCGGGGAGCTGTTTTTT
TRBJ1-2	NA	TRBV19	12	TRBD1	CASSIGGGGYTF	TGTGCCAGTAGTATTGGAGGGGGCGGCTACACCTTC
TRBJ1-4	once	TRBV3-1/TRBV3-2	15	NA	CASSQDTRGSEKLFF	TGTGCCAGCAGCCAAGATACCCGGGGAAGTGAAAAACTGTTTTTT
TRBJ1-2	NA	TRBV7-2	15	NA	CASSLPLIFNYGYTF	TGTGCCAGCAGTCTGCCACTGATTTTCAACTATGGCTACACCTTC
TRBJ1-1	NA	TRBV12-5	20	NA	CASGPTLIATGSSGNTEAFF	TGTGCTAGTGGACCTACTCTAATAGCGACAGGAAGCAGTGGGAACACTGAAGCTTTCTTT
TRBJ2-1	NA	TRBV7-7	17	TRBD2	CASSGGPGTSGPNEQFF	TGTGCTAGCAGCGGGGGTCCCGGGACTAGCGGGCCAAATGAGCAGTTCTTC
TRBJ2-1	NA	TRBV24-1	16	TRBD2	CATSDYGLAGSNEQFF	TGTGCCACCAGTGATTATGGACTAGCGGGGTCCAATGAGCAGTTCTTC
TRBJ2-4	NA	TRBV7-2	16	TRBD2	CASSPRTSGMGNIQYF	TGTGCCAGCAGCCCTCGGACTAGCGGGATGGGAAACATTCAGTACTTC
TRBJ2-1	NA	TRBV3-1/TRBV3-2	14	TRBD2	CASSQGTSVNEQFF	TGTGCCAGCAGCCAGGGGACTAGCGTGAATGAGCAGTTCTTC
TRBJ2-7	NA	TRBV11-2	15	TRBD2	CASSFVAGAEGEQYF	TGTGCCAGCAGCTTCGTAGCGGGAGCGGAAGGAGAGCAGTACTTC